This T cell receptor beta chain was recovered during a study of T-cell memory formation after mild COVID-19. CDR1 is LGHDT and CDR2 is YNNKEL in the germline V gene (reference sequence). The CDR3 totals 15 residues. Trimming cost V 1 base and J 1 base, with 10 bases left between them. This clonotype was detected a few times. Each CDR3 protein gets one entry after TCRdb re-called the 5' RACE reads with MiXCR. The table shows about 400,000 distinct CDR3 sequences, with less than 25% occurring only once. The TCR was taken from an adult woman who had mild COVID-19 (a few samples of this study predate the infection). Cell type and time point are not known. This chain uses TRBV3-1 with TRBJ1-1, with TRBD1 as a possible D gene (6 bases). The material sequenced was PBMCs or a T cell subset sorted from them (not recorded which). DNA of the CDR3: TGTGCCAGCAGCCAAGTAGACAGGCCGAACACTGAAGCTTTCTTT. Its translation: CASSQVDRPNTEAFF.